Presented here are 18 T cell receptor beta chains from one specimen sequenced in a study of CD8 T cells in ankylosing spondylitis. Study-wide findings and caveats: In ankylosing spondylitis blood, a motif of roughly 8 highly homologous TCR beta variants appeared characteristic.

No antigen has been identified for these receptors. Using its own MiXCR run on the 5' RACE reads, TCRdb lists one record per CDR3 protein. The repertoire holds around 890,000 distinct CDR3 sequences, roughly 10% seen once, with more than 0.5% in the top ten. Material for sequencing was blood, either unsorted or a sorted T cell fraction (not recorded which). The source is a male donor with ankylosing spondylitis.

In its sample, this clonotype was seen many times. This sequence joins TRBV20-1 and TRBJ2-5, with TRBD2 matching 11 bases. Germline lookup yields CDR1 DFQATT and CDR2 SNEGSKA (reference sequence). After removal of 7 bases from V and 5 bases from J, the junction contained 6 bases not matched to a gene. The CDR3 is made up of 13 amino acids. CDR3 in amino acids: CSELAGVGETQYF. Written as DNA, the CDR3 is TGCAGTGAACTAGCGGGAGTAGGGGAGACCCAGTACTTC.

This clonotype was seen a handful of times. The chain recombines TRBV7-3 with TRBJ2-1; TRBD2 matches at 9 bases. This CDR3 has 17 amino acids. Trimming took 1 base from V and 2 from J; bases not matched to a gene: 6. Germline V gene data show CDR1 as SGHTA and CDR2 as FQGTGA. In DNA form, the CDR3 reads TGTGCCAGCAGCTTAATGCCCGGCGGGGGGGCCTACAATGAGCAGTTCTTC. Translated: CASSLMPGGGAYNEQFF.

This clonotype was seen a few times. The CDR3 sequence: CATSRDTGAGYTF. The CDR3 nucleotides read TGTGCCACCAGCAGAGATACTGGGGCTGGCTACACCTTC. The J gene is TRBJ1-2, the V gene TRBV15; weak D call: TRBD1 (5 bases). Trimming cost V 0 bases and J 7 bases, with 9 bases left between them. The CDR3 has 13 amino acids. Germline CDR1 and CDR2: LNHNV and YYDKDF (reference sequence).

This clonotype has just one count. This may come from a read error, since a much larger clone is one base off. J is TRBJ2-7 and V is TRBV20-1, with no clear D. Germline V lookup: CDR1 DFQATT, CDR2 SNEGSKA (reference sequence). This CDR3 is built from 11 residues. The CDR3 bases are TGCAGTGCTAGTGGCCTTTACGGGCAGTACTTC. Its protein product is CSASGLYGQYF.

This clonotype was picked up a small number of times. The rearrangement links TRBV24-1 to TRBJ2-2; D could derive from TRBD1 or TRBD2 (5 bases each). This CDR3 is 16 amino acids long. Trimming shortened V by 10 bases and J by 2 bases, and 19 bases separated the two germline ends. Germline V gene data show CDR1 as KGHDR and CDR2 as SFDVKD. DNA of the CDR3: TGTGCCACTAGCCATGGGGGAATAGGAAACACCGGGGAGCTGTTTTTT. Protein sequence: CATSHGGIGNTGELFF.

The rearrangement joins TRBV20-1 to TRBJ2-1; 8 bases align to TRBD2. Germline V gene sequence: CDR1 DFQATT, CDR2 SNEGSKA (reference sequence). V lost 3 bases to trimming and J lost 4 bases; unmatched junction nucleotides: 14. The CDR3 has 17 residues. CDR3 loop: CSARGLSGGPGYNEQFF. The CDR3 nucleotides are TGCAGTGCTAGGGGGCTCAGCGGGGGACCGGGATACAATGAGCAGTTCTTC.

This clonotype was seen more than once but under ten times. The chain links TRBV6-2 or TRBV6-3 to TRBJ2-3; 10 bases map to TRBD2. CDR1 and CDR2 (germline): MNHEY, SVGEGT. V was pared by 4 bases and J by 0 bases, with 7 bases of the junction left unmatched. The CDR3 consists of 17 residues. CDR3 residues: CASSSSSGRSSTDTQYF. CDR3 DNA: TGTGCCAGCAGTTCCTCTAGCGGGAGATCTAGCACAGATACGCAGTATTTT.

This clonotype occurred a few times. The rearrangement uses TRBV18 and TRBJ1-2; 9 nucleotides match TRBD1. This CDR3 is built from 16 residues. Germline assignment: CDR1 KGHSH and CDR2 LQKENI. J lost 6 bases, V lost 5 bases, and 13 bases had no gene match. The CDR3 DNA follows: TGTGCCAGCTCATTGGGACAGGGTTCGTTCGGGAATGGCTACACCTTC. The encoded protein is CASSLGQGSFGNGYTF.

This clonotype turned up a few times. The V gene is TRBV20-1, the J gene TRBJ2-3; 7 bases line up with TRBD2. Germline lookup yields CDR1 DFQATT and CDR2 SNEGSKA (reference sequence). With 0 bases clipped from V and 0 bases from J, the junction kept 6 bases outside the gene matches. The CDR3 contains 16 residues. The CDR3 loop is CSARDSSGESTDTQYF. CDR3 in DNA: TGCAGTGCTAGAGATTCTAGCGGAGAGAGCACAGATACGCAGTATTTT.

The table lists this clonotype with a few counts. The rearrangement uses TRBV10-3 and TRBJ2-1, with TRBD2 matching over 7 bases. Germline V gene data show CDR1 as ENHRY and CDR2 as SYGVKD. V dropped 3 bases and J dropped 4; count of bases not matched to a gene: 6. The length of the CDR3 is 15 residues. The CDR3 spells CAISDNGRKYNEQFF. CDR3 bases: TGTGCCATCAGTGACAACGGGAGGAAGTACAATGAGCAGTTCTTC.

This clonotype appeared a few times. In DNA, the CDR3 is TGTGCCAGCAGCCCGAAGGGCCCGGAAATTGAAAAACTGTTTTTT. Protein: CASSPKGPEIEKLFF. The gene calls are TRBV6-1 and TRBJ1-4; D is unclear. The length of the CDR3 is 15 residues. Germline CDR1 is MNHNS and CDR2 is SASEGT. The germline V and J ends were trimmed by 6 bases and 7 bases, with 18 bases remaining between them.

The chain links TRBV7-6 to TRBJ2-7; the match to TRBD1 covers 9 bases. This CDR3 has 15 amino acids. Germline loops: CDR1 SGHVS, CDR2 FNYEAQ. The V gene end was trimmed by 5 bases and the J gene end by 4 bases; junction bases not matched to a gene: 9. CDR3 amino acids: CASSITSTGGYEQYF. CDR3 nucleotides: TGTGCCAGCAGCATCACCTCGACAGGGGGATACGAGCAGTACTTC.

As for this clonotype: An end of the junction differs from the germline gene, which may be a read error. V usage is TRBV20-1 and J usage is TRBJ1-2, with D hard to call. Germline CDR1 DFQATT, CDR2 SNEGSKA (reference sequence). The CDR3 contains 8 residues. The CDR3 DNA is TGCAGTGCTAGAGTTAGTTCTTTC. Translated, it gives CSARVSSF.

This chain links TRBV5-1 with TRBJ2-5, with TRBD2 identical over 7 bases. After removal of 4 bases from V and 5 bases from J, the junction contained 11 bases not matched to a gene. The CDR3 contains 15 residues. Germline lookup yields CDR1 SGHRS and CDR2 YFSETQ. CDR3 protein: CASSEAGRVLETQYF. The CDR3 DNA follows: TGCGCCAGCAGCGAAGCGGGGAGGGTTTTGGAGACCCAGTACTTC.

This clonotype was recorded a few times. The rearrangement joins TRBV7-2 to TRBJ2-5; 10 bases match TRBD1. This CDR3 spans 13 amino acids. V gave up 7 bases and J gave up 6 bases; unmatched junction bases: 5. Germline V CDR1 and CDR2: SGHTA, FQGNSA. The CDR3, as DNA: TGTGCCAGCACCCCGGACAGGGGGAAGACCCAGTACTTC. Amino acid sequence: CASTPDRGKTQYF.

This clonotype was observed many times. The J gene is TRBJ2-5, the V gene TRBV5-6, with a weak D call TRBD1 (6 bases). This CDR3 has 14 residues. The V end lost 1 base, the J end lost 6 bases, and 13 bases lay between the germline ends. Germline-derived CDR1 and CDR2 are SGHDT and YYEEEE. The CDR3 spells CASSLTGRTQTQYF. CDR3 bases: TGTGCCAGCAGCTTGACAGGGCGGACTCAGACCCAGTACTTC.

The chain has TRBV20-1 and TRBJ1-1; TRBD1 might be the D (5 bases). V shed 5 bases and J shed 3 bases, with 13 bases lying between them. This CDR3 comprises 13 residues. Germline CDR1 and CDR2: DFQATT and SNEGSKA (reference sequence). The CDR3 is CSAARLGDTEAFF. In nucleotides, the CDR3 is TGCAGTGCTGCGCGATTGGGGGACACTGAAGCTTTCTTT.

The rearrangement links TRBV24-1 to TRBJ2-1; 9 bases map to TRBD1. Trimming took 4 bases from V and 3 from J; bases not matched to a gene: 6. The length of the CDR3 is 16 residues. Germline-derived CDR1 and CDR2 are KGHDR and SFDVKD. CDR3 coding DNA: TGTGCCACCAGTGACCCCGGACAGGGGAACTACAATGAGCAGTTCTTC. This gives the protein CATSDPGQGNYNEQFF.